One TCR beta chain is described in this entry. Antigen: not known. One junction end disagrees with the germline gene, perhaps due to a read error. Reverse transcription of approximately 0.55 ug total RNA with a constant-region primer produced TCR beta cDNA. What produced the TCR beta libraries was three nested multiplex PCR rounds using slightly modified ARM-PCR. Each of the first two PCR rounds ran around 10 cycles with TRBV1-TRBV30 forward and C-beta reverse primers. TCRdb called the multiplex PCR reads again in MiXCR, with one record for every CDR3 protein. This table has some 51,000 distinct CDR3 sequences, about 80% appearing once. The CDR3 is made up of 14 amino acids. CDR1 is SGHAT and CDR2 is FQNNGV in the germline V gene. The entry originates in a study of tumor-infiltrating lymphocytes in primary liver carcinoma. Study-level information: Male and female patients aged 30 to 69 years made up the cohort. Stage T1-T3 N0M0 and a size of roughly 4 to 10 cm characterized the tumors.

Investigators took RNA and DNA out together from roughly 18-30 mg of unsorted bulk tissue. Broader study findings: Compared with blood, tumor repertoires held significantly more in their top 250 clones.

The specimen was liver tumor tissue from sampling region 3. The subset here: tumor region T3, left-lateral pole. The gene calls are TRBV11-2 and TRBJ2-7, with unresolved D. This sequence was found in a man between 40 and 49 years old with primary liver carcinoma and hepatitis B virus infection. The CDR3 here is CASGLTDTACEQYF. In nucleotides, the CDR3 is TGTGCCAGCGGCTTAACCGACACTGCCTGCGAGCAATACTTC.